A single sample gave rise to the 30 T cell receptor beta chains below, sequenced in a study of blood T cells in healthy people across ages. Next came a second PCR, run for about 6 to 11 cycles, which used a sample-barcoded 5' primer along with a J-beta primer mix. Each CDR3 protein is one row after TCRdb ran MiXCR on the 5' RACE reads. The sample holds 1.5 million to 2 million distinct CDR3 sequences, 28% seen once. The sample taken for sequencing was blood. The receptors were gathered from a woman aged 25-40 years in good health.

The chain uses TRBV7-2 and TRBJ1-1; D unclear. Germline CDR1 and CDR2: SGHTA and FQGNSA. The CDR3 spans 12 residues. Trimming left V 1 base short and J 7 bases short, with 7 bases between. CDR3 in amino acids: CASSLVGVEAFF. The DNA for the CDR3 is TGTGCCAGCAGCTTAGTCGGGGTTGAAGCTTTCTTT.

Concerning this clonotype itself: The junction differs from germline at one of its ends, possibly a read error. The chain combines TRBV5-1 with TRBJ2-1, with D maybe TRBD1 (6 bases). In germline, CDR1 is SGHRS, CDR2 YFSETQ. This CDR3 spans 16 amino acids. The CDR3 DNA is TGCGCCAGCAGCTCCACACCGATAGGGGGTTACAATAAGCAGTTCTTC. It codes for CASSSTPIGGYNKQFF.

The chain carries TRBV27 and TRBJ2-1; D is possibly TRBD2 (6 bases). V lost 8 bases and J lost 7, with 21 bases in between. The CDR3 is made up of 15 amino acids. CDR1 is MNHEY and CDR2 is SMNVEV in the germline V gene (reference sequence). The DNA of the CDR3 is TGTGCCAGCTCCATAGCGGCCCGAGGTGGAAATGAGCAGTTCTTC. The encoded protein is CASSIAARGGNEQFF.

This clonotype has more than one count but fewer than ten. The rearrangement joins TRBV11-2 to TRBJ2-5; 8 bases agree with TRBD2. The trim removed 3 bases at V and 5 bases at J, leaving 8 bases unmatched. Germline CDR1 reads SGHAT; CDR2 reads FQNNGV. The CDR3 has 15 amino acids. The CDR3 DNA reads TGTGCCAGCAGCTTGGGCGGGGGGAAGGTGGAGACCCAGTACTTC. As protein: CASSLGGGKVETQYF.

This clonotype showed up many times. The genes are TRBV19 and TRBJ2-7; possible D gene TRBD1, 5 bases. V lost 2 bases, J lost 2 bases, and 13 bases lay in between. This CDR3 has 15 residues. The germline CDR1 and CDR2 sequences are LNHDA and SQIVND (reference sequence). DNA for the CDR3: TGTGCCAGTAGTATAACGGACATGCCCACCTACGAGCAGTACTTC. It yields the protein CASSITDMPTYEQYF.

The rearrangement joins TRBV30 to TRBJ2-3; maybe TRBD2 (6 bases). Trimming took off 4 bases at V and 0 bases at J, with 14 bases between the two ends. This CDR3 contains 15 residues. The germline V gene encodes CDR1 GTSNPN and CDR2 SVGIG (reference sequence). The CDR3 DNA reads TGTGCCTGGACCTGGTCCGGGGGTAGCACAGATACGCAGTATTTT. It codes for CAWTWSGGSTDTQYF.

There are a few counts of this clonotype. The chain couples TRBV5-1 to TRBJ2-1; tentative D call: TRBD2 (5 bases). Per germline, CDR1 SGHRS and CDR2 YFSETQ. V was cut by 4 bases and J by 12 bases, with 17 bases left in between. This CDR3 spans 13 amino acids. CDR3: CASSTRGGPRQFF. As DNA, the CDR3 is TGCGCCAGCAGCACCCGAGGCGGGCCCAGGCAGTTCTTC.

This clonotype was picked up many times. The V and J genes are TRBV9 and TRBJ2-3; TRBD2 matches at 10 bases. The CDR3 loop spans 17 amino acids. Germline V CDR1 and CDR2: SGDLS, YYNGEE. J gave up 5 bases and V 0 bases, and 9 bases lay outside the gene matches. The CDR3 DNA follows: TGTGCCAGCAGCGTAGGACTAGCGGGCCGATTGCAAGATACGCAGTATTTT. It codes for CASSVGLAGRLQDTQYF.

This clonotype was seen more than once but under ten times. The chain employs TRBV29-1 and TRBJ2-1; D assignment may be TRBD1 or TRBD2 (5 bases each). V lost 7 bases and J lost 7, with 14 bases in between. Per germline, CDR1 SQVTM and CDR2 ANQGSEA. The CDR3 is 12 residues long. The CDR3 region is CSAGRRRNEQFF. The CDR3 DNA is TGCAGCGCGGGACGGAGACGGAATGAGCAGTTCTTC.

This chain joins TRBV5-1 and TRBJ1-2, with D tentatively TRBD1 (6 bases). The CDR3 contains 15 residues. The V and J ends lost 0 bases and 7 bases respectively, with 16 bases between them. Germline CDR1 is SGHRS and CDR2 is YFSETQ. CDR3 nucleotide sequence: TGCGCCAGCAGCTTGGGGGGGAACAGGGCCCGTGGCTACACCTTC. The encoded protein is CASSLGGNRARGYTF.

There are a few counts of this clonotype. At one of its ends the junction is not consistent with the germline gene, which may arise from a read error. The chain has TRBV28 and TRBJ2-7; maybe TRBD1 (5 bases). This CDR3 has 13 amino acids. Germline values: CDR1 MDHEN, CDR2 SYDVKM. The CDR3 loop is CASRDTPSHEQYF. In DNA form, the CDR3 reads TGTGCCAGCAGGGACACTCCCTCCCACGAGCAGTACTTC. The complete variable domain, with remaining parts taken from reference TRBV28 and TRBJ2-7, reads DVKVTQSSRYLVKRTGEKVFLECVQDMDHENMFWYRQDPGLGLRLIYFSYDVKMKEKGDIPEGYSVSREKKERFSLILESASTNQTSMYLCASRDTPSHEQYFGPGTRLTVT.

This chain links TRBV10-3 with TRBJ2-1; no firm D call. This CDR3 region has 15 residues. V lost 6 bases and J 6 bases, leaving 18 bases between the germline ends. Per germline, CDR1 ENHRY and CDR2 SYGVKD. CDR3 in DNA: TGTGCCATCAGCCGAGAGGCACTCCCGAGCAATGAGCAGTTCTTC. It codes for CAISREALPSNEQFF.

The J gene is TRBJ1-5, the V gene TRBV27; D possibly corresponds to TRBD1 (6 bases). The germline V and J ends were trimmed by 3 bases and 7 bases, with 13 bases remaining between them. The CDR3 spans 14 residues. Germline values: CDR1 MNHEY, CDR2 SMNVEV (reference sequence). The CDR3 protein is CASSFAGERQPQHF. CDR3 bases: TGTGCCAGCAGTTTTGCAGGGGAGAGACAGCCCCAGCATTTT.

This clonotype was counted between two and nine times. This sequence joins TRBV7-6 and TRBJ2-2, with D perhaps assigned TRBD1 or TRBD2 (6 bases each). The germline gives CDR1 SGHVS, CDR2 FNYEAQ. The CDR3 contains 16 residues. V lost 1 base to trimming and J lost 7 bases, with 16 bases between them. The CDR3 loop reads CASSLVATGADGELFF. DNA of the CDR3: TGTGCCAGCAGCTTAGTCGCCACGGGGGCGGACGGGGAGCTGTTTTTT.

The V and J genes are TRBV10-1 and TRBJ2-2; 7 nucleotides line up with TRBD1. With V trimmed by 4 bases and J by 0 bases, 5 bases remained unmatched. The CDR3 spans 16 residues. CDR1 and CDR2 (germline): WNHNN, SYGVQD (reference sequence). The CDR3 loop is CASSGGQQANTGELFF. CDR3 DNA: TGCGCCAGCAGTGGGGGACAGCAGGCGAACACCGGGGAGCTGTTTTTT.

This clonotype was observed a handful of times. The gene calls are TRBV3-1 and TRBJ2-5, with D unresolved. The CDR3 loop spans 14 amino acids. V lost 1 base and J 7 bases, leaving 13 bases between the germline ends. From germline, CDR1 is LGHDT and CDR2 YNNKEL (reference sequence). CDR3 sequence: CASSQGRSPGTQYF. CDR3 DNA: TGTGCCAGCAGCCAAGGACGGTCCCCGGGGACCCAGTACTTC.

This chain connects TRBV6-2 or TRBV6-3 to TRBJ2-4, with TRBD2 matching 12 bases. From germline, CDR1 is MNHEY and CDR2 SVGEGT. Trimming at V came to 5 bases and at J to 13 bases, leaving 9 bases not matched to a gene. CDR3 length: 14 residues. This CDR3 reads CASSNRLAGVEQYF. The CDR3 region has the DNA TGTGCCAGCAGTAACCGACTAGCGGGAGTTGAGCAGTACTTC.

This clonotype showed up just a few times. The CDR3 DNA sequence: TGTGCCAGCAGTAATCCAGGGGGCGGGAGTCAGCCCCAGCATTTT. It encodes CASSNPGGGSQPQHF. J is TRBJ1-5 and V is TRBV28; TRBD1 agrees at 8 bases. Trimming removed 5 bases from V and 6 bases from J; junction bases left unmatched: 9. This CDR3 spans 15 amino acids. Germline V gene lookup returns CDR1 MDHEN and CDR2 SYDVKM.

This clonotype was counted a few times. This chain joins TRBV20-1 and TRBJ2-5; D ambiguous. Germline V lookup: CDR1 DFQATT, CDR2 SNEGSKA (reference sequence). V lost 0 bases, J lost 2 bases, and 10 bases lay in between. This CDR3 comprises 14 residues. The CDR3 reads CSARDRWDQETQYF. The DNA of the CDR3 is TGCAGTGCTAGAGATAGGTGGGATCAAGAGACCCAGTACTTC.

The V gene is TRBV5-4, the J gene TRBJ2-1, with D tentatively TRBD2 (6 bases). Trimming cost V 3 bases and J 10 bases, with 14 bases left between them. Looked up from germline, CDR1 is SGHNT and CDR2 is YYREEE (reference sequence). CDR3 length equals 13 residues. CDR3 loop: CASSSGDWKEQFF. The CDR3 nucleotides are TGTGCCAGCAGCTCGGGGGACTGGAAAGAGCAGTTCTTC.

This clonotype was counted at least ten times. This sequence joins TRBV9 and TRBJ2-3; D possibly uses TRBD1 or TRBD2 (5 bases each). The V end lost 7 bases, the J end lost 6 bases, and 12 bases lay between the germline ends. Germline lookup yields CDR1 SGDLS and CDR2 YYNGEE. CDR3 size: 12 residues. Written as DNA, the CDR3 is TGTGCCAGCTCGGTGGGGGTGGATACGCAGTATTTT. Amino acids: CASSVGVDTQYF.

This clonotype was picked up a small number of times. The V call is TRBV20-1, the J call TRBJ1-1, with a tentative D call TRBD1 (6 bases). The CDR3 runs to 13 residues. Trimming stripped 8 bases from V and 4 bases from J, with 17 bases between. Germline V gene data show CDR1 as DFQATT and CDR2 as SNEGSKA (reference sequence). The DNA of the CDR3 is TGCAGTTCCACCCCAACAGGGAGCACTGAAGCTTTCTTT. Translated: CSSTPTGSTEAFF.

V usage is TRBV5-5 and J usage is TRBJ1-1, with D possibly matching TRBD1 (5 bases). The CDR3 sequence is 11 residues long. Trimming took off 4 bases at V and 8 bases at J, with 9 bases between the two ends. Germline V gene sequence: CDR1 SGHKS, CDR2 YYEKEE (reference sequence). The CDR3: CASSAGREAFF. DNA of the CDR3: TGTGCCAGCAGCGCAGGGAGGGAAGCTTTCTTT.

This chain links TRBV28 with TRBJ1-6; 10 nucleotides agree with TRBD1. Germline V gene data show CDR1 as MDHEN and CDR2 as SYDVKM. This CDR3 is 16 amino acids long. V shed 8 bases and J 9 bases; nucleotides not matched to a gene: 13. The CDR3 protein is CASGRQGAFVRSPLHF. CDR3 sequence (DNA): TGTGCCAGCGGGAGACAGGGGGCTTTTGTTCGTTCACCCCTCCACTTT.

This clonotype was seen repeatedly, ten times or more. This chain connects TRBV20-1 to TRBJ2-1; 12 positions agree with TRBD2. CDR1 is DFQATT and CDR2 is SNEGSKA in the germline V gene (reference sequence). V dropped 6 bases and J dropped 2; count of bases not matched to a gene: 8. The CDR3 extends over 16 amino acids. CDR3 sequence (DNA): TGCAGTGCCCCACACCCTAGCGGGGGGGCCTACAATGAGCAGTTCTTC. This encodes CSAPHPSGGAYNEQFF.

The chain carries TRBV5-1 and TRBJ2-2; 9 bases agree with TRBD2. In germline, CDR1 is SGHRS, CDR2 YFSETQ. The CDR3 consists of 16 residues. The V gene end was trimmed by 1 base and the J gene end by 7 bases; junction bases not matched to a gene: 8. CDR3 coding DNA: TGCGCCAGCAGCTTGTGGGCTAGCGGGGCCGGCGGGGAGCTGTTTTTT. Translating it yields CASSLWASGAGGELFF.

The table lists this clonotype with a few counts. J is TRBJ2-1 and V is TRBV24-1; D might be TRBD1 (6 bases). V lost 9 bases, J lost 5 bases, and 19 bases lay in between. The V gene's germline CDR1 is KGHDR and CDR2 SFDVKD. The CDR3 is 15 amino acids. The CDR3 region has the DNA TGTGCCACCGGAACACTCCAGGGGAGCGACAATGAGCAGTTCTTC. Protein: CATGTLQGSDNEQFF.

Remarks on this clonotype: A single base separates this from a much larger clone, so it may be a read error. The DNA for the CDR3 is TGTGTCATCAGTGAAATGGGAGACGAGCAGTACTTC. This sequence encodes CVISEMGDEQYF. The chain combines TRBV10-3 with TRBJ2-4; a weak D match, TRBD2 (5 bases). TRBJ2-7 matches the DNA end more closely, so the J call is doubtful. The CDR3 spans 12 residues. The germline V gene encodes CDR1 ENHRY and CDR2 SYGVKD.

Details on this clonotype: A much larger clone differs by one base, so this may be a read error. The V call is TRBV29-1, the J call TRBJ1-2, with a weak D call TRBD1 (6 bases). CDR3 length: 12 amino acids. Deletions cut 5 bases from V and 8 bases from J, with 15 bases between. Germline V gives CDR1 SQVTM, CDR2 ANQGSEA. CDR3 in amino acids: CSVYTGWQGYTF. CDR3 nucleotide sequence: TGCAGCGTTTACACAGGGTGGCAAGGCTACACCTTC.

This clonotype showed up just a few times. In DNA, the CDR3 is TGTGCCAGCAGCTACGTAGCGGTGAACACCGGGGAGCTGTTTTTT. Residues: CASSYVAVNTGELFF. The chain combines TRBV7-9 with TRBJ2-2; a weak D match, TRBD2 (6 bases). Trimming cost V 4 bases and J 1 base, with 10 bases left between them. The CDR3 extends over 15 amino acids. Germline values: CDR1 SEHNR, CDR2 FQNEAQ (reference sequence).